This T cell receptor (beta chain) was sequenced for a study of T cells in localized non-small cell lung cancer. Overall study findings and caveats: For the top 100 tumor clones, a median about 50 also appeared in adjacent lung. Longer overall survival associated with higher blood T cell density; shorter survival with higher adjacent-lung clonality. Uninvolved adjacent lung showed higher T cell clonality than tumor. The study sequenced only one region of the tumor. As a result, intratumor heterogeneity could not be excluded and remains possible.

Profiled with immunoSEQ multiplex PCR; TCRdb holds only in-frame clones, not every one. The table records about 26,000 clones, about nine tenths of them present only once. As concerns this clone: No antigen is known for it.

Germline CDR1 and CDR2: SGHDT and YYEEEE. Trimming took 0 bases from V and 5 from J; bases not matched to a gene: 1. This CDR3 contains 14 residues. This clonotype originated in a female donor of 60 years or more with stage II squamous cell lung carcinoma. The sample consisted of peripheral blood, taken before any cancer treatment. J is TRBJ1-5 and V is TRBV5-6, with 8 bases fitting TRBD1. In DNA form, the CDR3 reads TGTGCCAGCAGCTTGGTCAGGGGGCATCAGCCCCAGCATTTT. Protein: CASSLVRGHQPQHF. Full variable domain (missing parts from reference TRBV5-6 and TRBJ1-5): DAGVTQSPTHLIKTRGQQVTLRCSPKSGHDTVSWYQQALGQGPQFIFQYYEEEERQRGNFPDRFSGHQFPNYSSELNVNALLLGDSALYLCASSLVRGHQPQHFGDGTRLSIL.